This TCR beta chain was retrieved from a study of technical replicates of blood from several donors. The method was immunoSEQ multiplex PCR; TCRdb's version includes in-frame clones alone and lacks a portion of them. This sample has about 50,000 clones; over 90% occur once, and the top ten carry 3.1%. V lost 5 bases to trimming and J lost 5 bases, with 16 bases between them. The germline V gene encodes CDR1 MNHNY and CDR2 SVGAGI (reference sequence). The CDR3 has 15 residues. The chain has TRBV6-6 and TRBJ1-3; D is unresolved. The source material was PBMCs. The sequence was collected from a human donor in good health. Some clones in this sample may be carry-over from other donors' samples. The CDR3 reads CASSLGGVFRNTIYF. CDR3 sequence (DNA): TGTGCCAGCAGTCTGGGCGGGGTCTTTCGAAACACCATATATTTT.